The clone carrying this T cell receptor (beta chain) appeared many times. Its antigen remains unknown. J was trimmed by 0 bases and V by 1 base; bases with no gene match: 6. The CDR3 has 18 amino acids. This sample is part of a study of neurological immune-mediated disorders. Study observations and caveats: Private repertoires in all groups were suggested by the finding that expanded clones across subjects shared no CDR3 amino acid sequences.

One entry per CDR3 protein results from TCRdb running MiXCR on the 5' RACE reads. In the table there are about 40,000 distinct CDR3 sequences, roughly 2.5% of which are singletons. This TCR was recovered from a man between 45 and 60 years old with multiple sclerosis. This chain links TRBV12-3 or TRBV12-4 with TRBJ2-1; 10 positions match TRBD2. The material sequenced was PBMCs. The DNA of the CDR3 is TGTGCCAGCAGTTTAGTAGCGGGGGGCACTAGCTCCTACAATGAGCAGTTCTTC. It is translated as CASSLVAGGTSSYNEQFF.